These 6 T cell receptor beta chains originate from one sample sequenced in a study of T cell changes during pregnancy in multiple sclerosis. Sequencing used immunoSEQ multiplex PCR; TCRdb keeps in-frame clones, though not all of them. In the table there are 50,000 to 55,000 clones, approximately 90% of which are singletons. The sample in question was CD4+ T cells from peripheral blood mononuclear cells, obtained after pregnancy. These receptors were obtained from a female donor with multiple sclerosis, enrolled in a pregnancy study.

The CDR3 region has the DNA TGTGCCACCAGCACCCGCCAGGGGCAAGCCTACAATGAGCAGTTCTTC. Translation gives CATSTRQGQAYNEQFF. This chain links TRBV15 with TRBJ2-1; D is perhaps TRBD1 (6 bases). Trimming removed 4 bases from V and 2 bases from J, with 15 bases in between. CDR1 is LNHNV, CDR2 YYDKDF, per germline (reference sequence). This CDR3 is built from 16 residues. Based on the CDR3 plus reference TRBV15 and TRBJ2-1, the full variable domain is DAMVIQNPRYQVTQFGKPVTLSCSQTLNHNVMYWYQQKSSQAPKLLFHYYDKDFNNEADTPDNFQSRRPNTSFCFLDIRSPGLGDTAMYLCATSTRQGQAYNEQFFGPGTRLTVL.

V usage is TRBV5-6 and J usage is TRBJ2-7; D might be TRBD2 (5 bases). The length of the CDR3 is 15 residues. Trimming shortened V by 1 base and J by 5 bases, and 16 bases separated the two germline ends. Germline loops: CDR1 SGHDT, CDR2 YYEEEE. The CDR3 here is CASSLMGAELDEQYF. The DNA for the CDR3 is TGTGCCAGCAGCTTGATGGGAGCGGAGTTGGACGAGCAGTACTTC.

This clone came up once. This chain uses TRBV18 with TRBJ2-3; possibly TRBD1 for D (6 bases). Germline CDR1 KGHSH, CDR2 LQKENI. Between the trimmed V and J ends, which lost 4 bases and 4 bases, there was a span of 12 bases. The CDR3 covers 14 residues. The CDR3 sequence: CASSLYREADTQYF. CDR3 DNA: TGTGCCAGCTCACTCTACAGGGAAGCAGATACGCAGTATTTT.

This clone has just one count. The V and J genes are TRBV7-9 and TRBJ1-1; possibly TRBD1 for D (6 bases). The CDR3 loop spans 14 amino acids. Germline V lookup: CDR1 SEHNR, CDR2 FQNEAQ (reference sequence). Between the trimmed V and J ends, which lost 3 bases and 4 bases, there was a span of 12 bases. In nucleotides, the CDR3 is TGTGCCAGCAGCTTGGGACAACAGAGCACTGAAGCTTTCTTT. Residues: CASSLGQQSTEAFF.

The gene calls are TRBV2 and TRBJ1-1; possible D gene TRBD1, 6 bases. V was clipped by 4 bases and J by 1 base, with 10 bases between them. The CDR3 covers 14 residues. The germline CDR1 and CDR2 sequences are SNHLY and FYNNEI. Written as DNA, the CDR3 is TGTGCCAGCAGTGCCCGGACAGCGAACACTGAAGCTTTCTTT. Its translation is CASSARTANTEAFF.

The rearrangement links TRBV19 to TRBJ1-5, with a tentative D call TRBD1 (5 bases). The V and J ends lost 6 bases and 2 bases respectively, with 14 bases between them. In germline, CDR1 is LNHDA, CDR2 SQIVND (reference sequence). The CDR3 totals 15 residues. The CDR3, as DNA: TGTGCCAGTAGAGACAGAGATTTCGGCAATCAGCCCCAGCATTTT. It translates to CASRDRDFGNQPQHF.